A single sample is the source of the 4 T cell receptor beta chains below, sequenced in a study of CXCR3-negative and CXCR3-positive naive CD8 T cells. The authors prepared UMI-labeled TRB cDNA libraries by 5' RACE. Reanalyzing the 5' RACE reads, TCRdb keeps one entry per CDR3 protein, without DNA. The sample totals 90,000 to 100,000 distinct CDR3 sequences. The source material was naive CXCR3- CD8+ T cells from blood. Subset defined: CD45RO-CCR7+CD27+CD95- naive CD8+ T cells lacking CXCR3 (TNR3-). The receptors here all came from a human donor in good health. Some clones in this sample may be carry-over from other donors' samples.

V and J are TRBV5-6 and TRBJ2-7; TCRdb picks TRBD2, but there is no DNA to check that call. CDR1 SGHDT and CDR2 YYEEEE come from the germline V gene. This CDR3 region has 14 residues. The CDR3 spells CASSFGSGSYEQYF. The full variable domain, completed using reference TRBV5-6 and TRBJ2-7, is DAGVTQSPTHLIKTRGQQVTLRCSPKSGHDTVSWYQQALGQGPQFIFQYYEEEERQRGNFPDRFSGHQFPNYSSELNVNALLLGDSALYLCASSFGSGSYEQYFGPGTRLTVT.

V gene TRBV7-2 combines with J gene TRBJ1-1; without DNA, the TCRdb call of TRBD1 cannot be checked. Germline CDR1 reads SGHTA; CDR2 reads FQGNSA. The CDR3 is made up of 14 amino acids. The CDR3 reads CASSFTGTGDKAFF.

The chain is built from TRBV20-1 and TRBJ2-2. CDR3 size: 12 residues. Germline V gene sequence: CDR1 DFQATT, CDR2 SNEGSKA (reference sequence). The CDR3: CSARVITGELFF.

The genes are TRBV5-5 and TRBJ2-7; TCRdb's D call, TRBD1, is unchecked because there is no DNA. CDR1 is SGHKS and CDR2 is YYEKEE in the germline V gene (reference sequence). The CDR3 sequence is 14 residues long. CDR3 protein: CASSSRQALYEQYF.